The present T cell receptor beta chain was sequenced within a study of a mutant IDH1 vaccine in newly diagnosed glioma (dated by TCRdb to 2020 to 2023). Describing the broader study: Of the approximately 35 treated patients, approximately 62% were male and approximately 40% were female, and a mean age of roughly 37 years was recorded. Peripheral blood was collected at six visits: V03 (baseline), V05, V07, V10, V12 and V13. Before enrollment, patients had received standard therapy of radiotherapy alone, temozolomide alone, or radiochemotherapy with temozolomide; most received the combination. For exploratory analyses, longitudinal TCRB deep sequencing was carried out in roughly 23 treated patients wherever samples were available.

Regarding this clone: There is no known antigen for this receptor. The input lacks base qualities; no much larger clone sits a single base away.

Per the publication, the time point label means: baseline, week 1 (first vaccination visit). In the paper's terms, the treatment or condition label means: pre-vaccination baseline after standard-of-care therapy. Donors had newly diagnosed WHO grade 3 or 4 IDH1-mutant astrocytomas with loss of nuclear ATRX. The samples were drawn from NOA16, a multicentre, single-arm, open-label phase I trial in Germany that tested a mutant IDH1 peptide vaccine in humans for the first time. Blood drawn at visit V03 was used as the baseline sample for immunogenicity testing. Genomic DNA for TCRB sequencing was isolated from EDTA blood with the DNeasy Blood and Tissue Kit. The library relied on the immunoSEQ multiplex PCR assay. The hsTCRB Kit was used according to the manufacturer's protocol to amplify rearranged TCR beta chain sequences. An Illumina MiSeq was used to sequence the TCRB libraries. The source study handled its data this way. The kit vendor's proprietary platform handled demultiplexing, trimming and gene mapping. This is the immuneACCESS table as TCRdb keeps it, with only in-frame sequences that have V and J called. A part of the clones is gone; compared with another copy, unresolved V genes explain less than half, and the rest is unexplained. The D gene and trimming were derived from the DNA, and the V and J assignments and clone size from that table. Counted in this sample were 15,000 to 20,000 clones; about 80% of them appeared once. About 9.1% of the sample is taken by the ten largest.

From the cysteine through the phenylalanine, the CDR3 covers 12 amino acids. Only CDR3 DNA remains: 36 bases, in frame from the first base. CDR1 SGHTS and CDR2 YDEGEE are derived from the germline V gene. V drops 1 base and J drops 1 base, leaving 3 bases in between. The full study reports these points: PBMC samples for TCRB deep sequencing were selected based on availability. Pseudoprogression seemed to be unrelated to changes in the top peripheral T cell clonotypes found by TCRB sequencing. It was noted by the authors that analyses of patient blood samples could not be reproduced owing to sample limitations. Across multiple MHC alleles, vaccine-induced immune responses were seen in just over 90% of patients.

This material consisted of PBMCs, taken from a glioma patient treated with radiotherapy, temozolomide or both. The TCR comes from a man aged 40-49 years with glioma. In this chain, TRBV5-8 is recombined with TRBJ2-7; no D gene call is confident. The sequenced DNA is TGTGCCAGCAGCTTGTGGTCCTACGAGCAGTACTTC. Translated, it gives CASSLWSYEQYF.